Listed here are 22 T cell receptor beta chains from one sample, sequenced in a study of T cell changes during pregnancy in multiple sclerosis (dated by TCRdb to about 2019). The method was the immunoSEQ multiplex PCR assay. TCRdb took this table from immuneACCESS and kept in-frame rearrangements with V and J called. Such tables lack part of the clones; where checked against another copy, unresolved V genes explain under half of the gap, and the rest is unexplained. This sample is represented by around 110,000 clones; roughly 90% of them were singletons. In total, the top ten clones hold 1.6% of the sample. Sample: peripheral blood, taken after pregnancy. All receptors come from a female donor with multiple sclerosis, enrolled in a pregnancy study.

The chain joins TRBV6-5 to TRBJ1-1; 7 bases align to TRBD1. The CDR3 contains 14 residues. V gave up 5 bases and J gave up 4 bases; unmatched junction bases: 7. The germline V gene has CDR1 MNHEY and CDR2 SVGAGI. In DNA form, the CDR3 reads TGTGCCAGCAGTCGGAGGGGGCTCGGCACTGAAGCTTTCTTT. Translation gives CASSRRGLGTEAFF.

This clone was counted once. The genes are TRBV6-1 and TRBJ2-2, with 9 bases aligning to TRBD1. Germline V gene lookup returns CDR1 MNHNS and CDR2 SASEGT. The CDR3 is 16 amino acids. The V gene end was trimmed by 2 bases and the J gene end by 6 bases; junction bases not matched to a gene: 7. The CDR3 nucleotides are TGTGCCAGCAGTGAACTCTGGGGACAGGGTCCCGGGGAGCTGTTTTTT. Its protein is CASSELWGQGPGELFF.

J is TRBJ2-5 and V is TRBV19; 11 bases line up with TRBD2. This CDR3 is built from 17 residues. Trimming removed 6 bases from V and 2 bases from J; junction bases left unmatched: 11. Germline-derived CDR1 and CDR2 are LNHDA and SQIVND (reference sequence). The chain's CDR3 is CASRSLLLAGGQETQYF. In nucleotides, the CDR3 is TGTGCCAGTAGATCCCTGTTGCTAGCGGGAGGTCAAGAGACCCAGTACTTC.

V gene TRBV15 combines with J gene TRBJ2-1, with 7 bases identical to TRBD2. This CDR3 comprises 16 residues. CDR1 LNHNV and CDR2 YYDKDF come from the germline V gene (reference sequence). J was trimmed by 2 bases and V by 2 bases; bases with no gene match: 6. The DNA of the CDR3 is TGTGCCACCAGCAGACCTAGCGGAGGCCCCTACAATGAGCAGTTCTTC. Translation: CATSRPSGGPYNEQFF.

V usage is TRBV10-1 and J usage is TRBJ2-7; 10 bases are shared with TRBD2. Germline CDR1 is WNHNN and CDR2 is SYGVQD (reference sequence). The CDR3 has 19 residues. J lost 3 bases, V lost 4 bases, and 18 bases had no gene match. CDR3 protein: CASSVLGLDRTSGNYEQYF. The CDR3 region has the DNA TGCGCCAGCAGTGTGTTAGGGTTGGATCGGACTAGCGGTAACTACGAGCAGTACTTC.

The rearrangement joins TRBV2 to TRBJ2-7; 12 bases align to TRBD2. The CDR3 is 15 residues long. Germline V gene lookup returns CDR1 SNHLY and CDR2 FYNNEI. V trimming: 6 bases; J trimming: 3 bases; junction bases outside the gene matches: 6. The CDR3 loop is CASRGGLAGFYEQYF. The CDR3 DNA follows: TGTGCCAGCAGGGGCGGACTAGCGGGGTTCTACGAGCAGTACTTC.

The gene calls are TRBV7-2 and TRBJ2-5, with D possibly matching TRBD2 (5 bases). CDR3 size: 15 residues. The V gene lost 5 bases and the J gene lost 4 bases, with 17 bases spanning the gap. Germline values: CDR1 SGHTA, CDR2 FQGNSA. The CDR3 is CASSPPEGQRETQYF. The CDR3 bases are TGTGCCAGCAGCCCACCAGAGGGTCAACGAGAGACCCAGTACTTC.

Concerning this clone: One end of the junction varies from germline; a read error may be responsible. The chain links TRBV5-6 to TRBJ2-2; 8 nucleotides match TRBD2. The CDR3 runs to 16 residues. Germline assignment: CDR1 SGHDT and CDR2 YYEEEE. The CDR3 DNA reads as TGTGCCAGCACCTTGGGCGGGGGGACCGCCGCCGGGGAGCTGTTTTTT. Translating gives CASTLGGGTAAGELFF.

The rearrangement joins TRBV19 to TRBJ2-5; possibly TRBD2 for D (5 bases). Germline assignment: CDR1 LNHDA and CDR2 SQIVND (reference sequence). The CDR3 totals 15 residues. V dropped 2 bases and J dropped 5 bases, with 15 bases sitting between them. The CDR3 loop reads CASSINPGGRETQYF. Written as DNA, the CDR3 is TGTGCCAGTAGTATAAACCCAGGAGGTCGGGAGACCCAGTACTTC.

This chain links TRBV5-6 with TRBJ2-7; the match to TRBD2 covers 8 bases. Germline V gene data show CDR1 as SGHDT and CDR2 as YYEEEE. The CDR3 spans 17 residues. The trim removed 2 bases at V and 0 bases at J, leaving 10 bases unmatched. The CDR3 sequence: CASSFGLAGSHSYEQYF. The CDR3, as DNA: TGTGCCAGCAGCTTTGGGCTAGCGGGCTCTCACTCCTACGAGCAGTACTTC.

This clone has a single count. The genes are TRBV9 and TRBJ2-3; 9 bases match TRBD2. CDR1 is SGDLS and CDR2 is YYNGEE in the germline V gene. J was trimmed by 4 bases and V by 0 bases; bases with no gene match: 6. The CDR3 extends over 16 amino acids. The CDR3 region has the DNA TGTGCCAGCAGCGTAGGAGGGCGGGAGGGCGCAGATACGCAGTATTTT. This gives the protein CASSVGGREGADTQYF.

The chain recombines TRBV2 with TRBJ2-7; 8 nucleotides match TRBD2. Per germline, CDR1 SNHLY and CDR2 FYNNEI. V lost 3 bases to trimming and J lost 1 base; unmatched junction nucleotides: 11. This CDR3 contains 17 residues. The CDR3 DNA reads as TGTGCCAGCAGTGAGCGCGGGGGGCTCAAGCTATCCTACGAGCAGTACTTC. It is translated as CASSERGGLKLSYEQYF.

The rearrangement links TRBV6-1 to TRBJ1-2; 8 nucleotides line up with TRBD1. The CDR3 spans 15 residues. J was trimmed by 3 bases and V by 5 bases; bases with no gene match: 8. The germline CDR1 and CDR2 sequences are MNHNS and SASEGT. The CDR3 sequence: CASSPGQGTDYGYTF. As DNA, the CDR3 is TGTGCCAGCAGTCCTGGACAGGGAACCGACTATGGCTACACCTTC.

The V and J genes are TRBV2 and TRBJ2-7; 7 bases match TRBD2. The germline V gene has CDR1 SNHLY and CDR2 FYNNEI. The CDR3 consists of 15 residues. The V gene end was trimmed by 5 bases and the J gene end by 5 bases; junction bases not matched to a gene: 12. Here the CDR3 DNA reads TGTGCCAGCAGTCAAATGCGGGAGCCCAACAACGAGCAGTACTTC. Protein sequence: CASSQMREPNNEQYF.

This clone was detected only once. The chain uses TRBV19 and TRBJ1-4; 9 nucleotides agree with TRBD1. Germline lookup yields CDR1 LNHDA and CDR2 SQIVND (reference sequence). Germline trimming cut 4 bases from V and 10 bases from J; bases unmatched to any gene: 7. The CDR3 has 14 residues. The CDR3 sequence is CASSTGQGARKLFF. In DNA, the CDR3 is TGTGCCAGTAGTACGGGACAGGGTGCGAGAAAACTGTTTTTT.

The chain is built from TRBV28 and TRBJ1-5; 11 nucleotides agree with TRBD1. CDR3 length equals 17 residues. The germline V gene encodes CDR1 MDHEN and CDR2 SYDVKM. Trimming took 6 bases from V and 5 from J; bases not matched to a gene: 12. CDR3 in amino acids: CASSPTGGQGADQPQHF. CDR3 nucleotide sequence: TGTGCCAGCAGCCCCACCGGAGGACAGGGGGCCGATCAGCCCCAGCATTTT.

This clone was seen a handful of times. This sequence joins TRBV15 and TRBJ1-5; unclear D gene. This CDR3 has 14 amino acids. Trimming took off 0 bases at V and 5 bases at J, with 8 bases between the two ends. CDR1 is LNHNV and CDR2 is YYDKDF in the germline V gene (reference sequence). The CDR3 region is CATSRDQGDQPQHF. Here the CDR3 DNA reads TGTGCCACCAGCAGAGATCAAGGAGATCAGCCCCAGCATTTT.

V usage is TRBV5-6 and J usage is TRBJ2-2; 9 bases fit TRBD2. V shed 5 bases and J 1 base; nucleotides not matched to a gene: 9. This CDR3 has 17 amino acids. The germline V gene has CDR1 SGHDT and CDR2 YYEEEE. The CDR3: CASSRTGAGGNTGELFF. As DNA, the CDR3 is TGTGCCAGCAGTCGCACCGGAGCGGGGGGGAACACCGGGGAGCTGTTTTTT. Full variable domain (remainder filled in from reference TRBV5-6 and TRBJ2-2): DAGVTQSPTHLIKTRGQQVTLRCSPKSGHDTVSWYQQALGQGPQFIFQYYEEEERQRGNFPDRFSGHQFPNYSSELNVNALLLGDSALYLCASSRTGAGGNTGELFFGEGSRLTVL.

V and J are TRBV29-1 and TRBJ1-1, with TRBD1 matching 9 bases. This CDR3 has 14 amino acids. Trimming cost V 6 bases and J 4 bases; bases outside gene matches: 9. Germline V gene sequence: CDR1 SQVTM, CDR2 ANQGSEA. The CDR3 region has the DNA TGCAGCGTCGCCACAGGGGGCGCGGGCACTGAAGCTTTCTTT. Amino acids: CSVATGGAGTEAFF.

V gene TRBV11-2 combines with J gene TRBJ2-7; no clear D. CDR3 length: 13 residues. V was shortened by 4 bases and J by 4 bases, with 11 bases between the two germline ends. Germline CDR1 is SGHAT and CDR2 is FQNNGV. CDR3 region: CASSSISPYEQYF. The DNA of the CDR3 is TGTGCCAGCAGCTCCATAAGCCCTTACGAGCAGTACTTC.

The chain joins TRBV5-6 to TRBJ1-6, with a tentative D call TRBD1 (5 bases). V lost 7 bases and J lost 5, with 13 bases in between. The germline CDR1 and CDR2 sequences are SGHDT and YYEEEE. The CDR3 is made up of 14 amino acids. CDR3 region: CASGAAVDNSPLHF. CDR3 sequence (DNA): TGTGCCAGCGGGGCTGCCGTCGATAATTCACCCCTCCACTTT.

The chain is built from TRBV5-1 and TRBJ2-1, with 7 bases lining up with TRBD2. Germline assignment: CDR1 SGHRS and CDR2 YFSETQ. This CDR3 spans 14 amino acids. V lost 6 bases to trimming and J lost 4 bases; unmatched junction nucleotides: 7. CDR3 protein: CASTQGGRYNEQFF. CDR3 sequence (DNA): TGCGCCAGCACCCAGGGCGGGAGATACAATGAGCAGTTCTTC.